Listed here are 32 T cell receptor beta chains from one sample, sequenced in a study of cytomegalovirus exposure and HLA in healthy donors. 13 Jbeta primers and 60 Vbeta primers were used for the PCR. Libraries were prepared by immunoSEQ multiplex PCR; TCRdb keeps only in-frame clonotypes and omits some of them. The sample lists about 130,000 clones; 60% to 80% were seen once. The sample comprised PBMCs. The receptors were gathered from a female donor in good health and CMV-seronegative.

The chain carries TRBV27 and TRBJ2-7; 9 bases map to TRBD2. Germline V CDR1 and CDR2: MNHEY, SMNVEV (reference sequence). The J segment lost 9 bases and the V segment lost 5 bases, leaving 14 bases of the junction unmatched. The CDR3 runs to 15 residues. CDR3 region: CASSPEGIAGAVQYF. The CDR3 bases are TGTGCCAGCAGTCCCGAGGGAATAGCGGGAGCGGTGCAGTACTTC.

The J gene is TRBJ2-1, the V gene TRBV7-9; no clear D gene. V was clipped by 3 bases and J by 4 bases, with 7 bases between them. This CDR3 is 13 amino acids long. CDR1 and CDR2 from the germline V gene are SEHNR and FQNEAQ (reference sequence). The CDR3 region has the DNA TGTGCCAGCAGCTTTAACTCGTACAATGAGCAGTTCTTC. Translation gives CASSFNSYNEQFF. Supplemented by reference TRBV7-9 and TRBJ2-1, the full variable domain reads DTGVSQNPRHKITKRGQNVTFRCDPISEHNRLYWYRQTLGQGPEFLTYFQNEAQLEKSRLLSDRFSAERPKGSFSTLEIQRTEQGDSAMYLCASSFNSYNEQFFGPGTRLTVL.

The rearrangement uses TRBV5-1 and TRBJ2-5; TRBD1 is a possible D gene (6 bases). CDR3 length: 14 residues. CDR1 and CDR2 from the germline V gene are SGHRS and YFSETQ. V was pared by 4 bases and J by 5 bases, with 15 bases between. The CDR3 loop reads CASSLPLRGETQYF. The CDR3 DNA reads as TGCGCCAGCAGCCTACCCCTTAGGGGGGAGACCCAGTACTTC. Looking up the rest from reference TRBV5-1 and TRBJ2-5 gives the full variable domain: KAGVTQTPRYLIKTRGQQVTLSCSPISGHRSVSWYQQTPGQGLQFLFEYFSETQRNKGNFPGRFSGRQFSNSRSEMNVSTLELGDSALYLCASSLPLRGETQYFGPGTRLLVL.

The chain links TRBV30 to TRBJ1-2; 9 bases match TRBD1. Germline CDR1 is GTSNPN and CDR2 is SVGIG (reference sequence). The trim removed 3 bases at V and 3 bases at J, leaving 2 bases unmatched. This CDR3 has 13 residues. The CDR3 sequence is CAWRRTGDYGYTF. The CDR3, as DNA: TGTGCCTGGAGACGGACAGGGGACTATGGCTACACCTTC.

The chain has TRBV7-2 and TRBJ2-1; tentative D call: TRBD2 (6 bases). This CDR3 contains 15 residues. Trimming stripped 5 bases from V and 5 bases from J, with 16 bases between. Germline V gene sequence: CDR1 SGHTA, CDR2 FQGNSA. The CDR3 DNA sequence: TGTGCCAGCAGCCGATGGCGGGGAGATAACAATGAGCAGTTCTTC. Translated: CASSRWRGDNNEQFF.

The V and J genes are TRBV19 and TRBJ2-1; tentative D call: TRBD1 (5 bases). Germline V lookup: CDR1 LNHDA, CDR2 SQIVND (reference sequence). V was trimmed by 2 bases and J by 8 bases, leaving 10 bases between them. The CDR3 runs 13 residues. The CDR3 here is CASSIIGVDEQFF. The CDR3 DNA reads as TGTGCCAGTAGTATAATAGGGGTCGATGAGCAGTTCTTC.

The chain has TRBV27 and TRBJ2-1; 9 nucleotides align to TRBD1. CDR1 MNHEY and CDR2 SMNVEV come from the germline V gene (reference sequence). The ends lost 8 bases at V and 8 bases at J; junction bases unmatched: 10. CDR3 length: 14 residues. The CDR3 here is CASGRDRVRDEQFF. The DNA of the CDR3 is TGTGCCAGCGGTCGGGACAGGGTGAGGGATGAGCAGTTCTTC.

The CDR3 sequence is CATTDRVIYEQYF. Written as DNA, the CDR3 is TGTGCCACCACGGACAGGGTTATCTACGAGCAGTACTTC. V and J are TRBV6-1 and TRBJ2-7; TRBD1 aligns across 8 bases. The V and J ends lost 10 bases and 3 bases, in that order; junction bases with no gene match: 8. CDR1 is MNHNS, CDR2 SASEGT, per germline. The CDR3 is made up of 13 amino acids.

The chain links TRBV27 to TRBJ1-2, with D unresolved. V was cut by 2 bases and J by 3 bases, with 7 bases left in between. This CDR3 contains 13 residues. Germline CDR1 and CDR2: MNHEY and SMNVEV (reference sequence). The CDR3, as DNA: TGTGCCAGCAGTTTAAACGCAGACTATGGCTACACCTTC. This translates into CASSLNADYGYTF.

The sample holds a few counts of this clone. The chain uses TRBV7-3 and TRBJ2-1, with TRBD2 identical over 11 bases. Per germline, CDR1 SGHTA and CDR2 FQGTGA. The CDR3 contains 15 residues. V lost 5 bases and J lost 3; bases outside the gene matches: 3. In DNA, the CDR3 is TGTGCCAGCAGCCCCGGGACTAGCGGCTACAATGAGCAGTTCTTC. Encoded protein: CASSPGTSGYNEQFF.

The chain's CDR3 is CASSLAQLYEQYF. The CDR3 coding sequence is TGCGCCAGCAGCTTGGCGCAACTCTACGAGCAGTACTTC. The chain couples TRBV5-1 to TRBJ2-7; D gene unclear. The V end lost 0 bases, the J end lost 3 bases, and 7 bases lay between the germline ends. CDR1 is SGHRS, CDR2 YFSETQ, per germline. The CDR3 consists of 13 residues.

V gene TRBV15 combines with J gene TRBJ2-3; a weak D match, TRBD1 (7 bases). In germline, CDR1 is LNHNV, CDR2 YYDKDF (reference sequence). This CDR3 has 18 amino acids. With 5 bases removed from V and 2 bases from J, the gap between germline ends came to 23 bases. DNA for the CDR3: TGTGCCACCAGCCTCGCAGGGGGGATCGGCGCTTACACAGATACGCAGTATTTT. This codes for CATSLAGGIGAYTDTQYF.

This chain connects TRBV6-5 to TRBJ1-1, with D possibly being TRBD1 (5 bases). V lost 6 bases, J lost 0 bases, and 14 bases lay in between. The CDR3 runs 15 residues. CDR1 and CDR2 from the germline V gene are MNHEY and SVGAGI. The CDR3 here is CASSDRSLMNTEAFF. CDR3 DNA: TGTGCCAGCAGCGACAGAAGCCTCATGAACACTGAAGCTTTCTTT.

The chain recombines TRBV28 with TRBJ2-1; 8 positions match TRBD1. The CDR3 runs to 15 residues. Trimming removed 2 bases from V and 6 bases from J; junction bases left unmatched: 6. Germline-derived CDR1 and CDR2 are MDHEN and SYDVKM. CDR3 in DNA: TGTGCCAGCAGTTTAGGGACAGGTAGAACCAATGAGCAGTTCTTC. It yields the protein CASSLGTGRTNEQFF.

J is TRBJ2-1 and V is TRBV7-8; 7 bases fit TRBD2. CDR3 length: 18 amino acids. Per the germline V gene, CDR1 is SGHVS and CDR2 is FQNEAQ. V was clipped by 3 bases and J by 3 bases; unmatched bases: 14. The CDR3 DNA sequence: TGTGCCAGCAGCTTGAAAATCGTTGGGGCTAGCGGCTACAATGAGCAGTTCTTC. It specifies CASSLKIVGASGYNEQFF.

The V gene is TRBV27, the J gene TRBJ2-7; 9 nucleotides agree with TRBD1. J lost 3 bases, V lost 8 bases, and 5 bases had no gene match. The CDR3 has 13 residues. In germline, CDR1 is MNHEY, CDR2 SMNVEV (reference sequence). The CDR3 spells CASWDRALYEQYF. CDR3 DNA: TGTGCCAGCTGGGACAGGGCCCTCTACGAGCAGTACTTC.

This clone has just a few counts. This chain links TRBV5-6 with TRBJ2-1, with D unclear. V shed 0 bases and J shed 0 bases, with 7 bases lying between them. Looked up from germline, CDR1 is SGHDT and CDR2 is YYEEEE. The CDR3 extends over 15 amino acids. The CDR3 coding sequence is TGTGCCAGCAGCTTGGGACAATACTCCTACAATGAGCAGTTCTTC. It is translated as CASSLGQYSYNEQFF.

The CDR3 spells CASSREPTGGRGYGYTF. CDR3 DNA: TGCGCCAGCAGCCGCGAACCAACCGGGGGTCGAGGGTATGGCTACACCTTC. V usage is TRBV4-3 and J usage is TRBJ1-2, with D tentatively TRBD1 (5 bases). The length of the CDR3 is 17 residues. Between the trimmed V and J ends, which lost 4 bases and 5 bases, there was a span of 23 bases. The germline V gene encodes CDR1 LGHNA and CDR2 YSLEER.

The CDR3 loop reads CASSPGLAGAESGELFF. The CDR3 DNA reads TGTGCCAGCAGCCCCGGATTAGCGGGAGCGGAGTCCGGGGAGCTGTTTTTT. The chain uses TRBV7-3 and TRBJ2-2, with 9 bases fitting TRBD2. Trimming at V came to 5 bases and at J to 6 bases, leaving 13 bases not matched to a gene. The CDR3 has 17 amino acids. Germline V gives CDR1 SGHTA, CDR2 FQGTGA.

CDR3 bases: TGTGCCAGCAGCTTGGGTGGAGGCCAAGAGACCCAGTACTTC. Translated: CASSLGGGQETQYF. The chain joins TRBV5-4 to TRBJ2-5, with D possibly TRBD2 on 5 matching bases. Germline CDR1 SGHNT, CDR2 YYREEE (reference sequence). Trimming shortened V by 0 bases and J by 1 base, and 7 bases separated the two germline ends. This CDR3 comprises 14 residues.

The chain combines TRBV7-6 with TRBJ1-5; D remains ambiguous. This CDR3 has 13 residues. V dropped 5 bases and J dropped 7 bases, with 12 bases sitting between them. Germline-derived CDR1 and CDR2 are SGHVS and FNYEAQ. DNA of the CDR3: TGTGCCAGCAGCCCCAACCGGGGACAGCCCCAGCATTTT. As protein: CASSPNRGQPQHF. The variable domain in full, with the rest retrieved from reference TRBV7-6 and TRBJ1-5, is GAGVSQSPRYKVTKRGQDVALRCDPISGHVSLYWYRQALGQGPEFLTYFNYEAQQDKSGLPNDRFSAERPEGSISTLTIQRTEQRDSAMYRCASSPNRGQPQHFGDGTRLSIL.

The V gene is TRBV18, the J gene TRBJ2-1; perhaps TRBD1 as D (6 bases). The CDR3 length is 13 residues. V was shortened by 6 bases and J by 7 bases, with 13 bases between the two germline ends. Germline-derived CDR1 and CDR2 are KGHSH and LQKENI. CDR3 in amino acids: CASSRDIANEQFF. The DNA of the CDR3 is TGTGCCAGCTCGAGGGACATAGCTAATGAGCAGTTCTTC.

The rearrangement joins TRBV11-3 to TRBJ2-1; 9 bases fit TRBD1. Per germline, CDR1 SGHNT and CDR2 YENEEA. The CDR3 spans 14 residues. V shed 5 bases and J 7 bases; nucleotides not matched to a gene: 6. CDR3 bases: TGTGCCAGCAGCCCAACCGGGACAGGGAATGAGCAGTTCTTC. Protein product: CASSPTGTGNEQFF.

The genes are TRBV27 and TRBJ2-3; 14 nucleotides line up with TRBD2. Germline assignment: CDR1 MNHEY and CDR2 SMNVEV (reference sequence). Trimming took 5 bases from V and 5 from J; bases not matched to a gene: 3. This CDR3 has 15 amino acids. The CDR3 here is CASSIGTSGRDTQYF. CDR3 sequence (DNA): TGTGCCAGCAGTATCGGGACTAGCGGGAGAGATACGCAGTATTTT.

V and J are TRBV5-4 and TRBJ1-2; 10 bases map to TRBD1. From germline, CDR1 is SGHNT and CDR2 YYREEE (reference sequence). After removal of 2 bases from V and 4 bases from J, the junction contained 5 bases not matched to a gene. The CDR3 has 15 residues. CDR3 nucleotides: TGTGCCAGCAGCTTTCCGGGACAGGGGTCCTATGGCTACACCTTC. Its translation: CASSFPGQGSYGYTF.

The gene calls are TRBV28 and TRBJ1-3, with 7 bases identical to TRBD1. This CDR3 has 15 amino acids. V gave up 7 bases and J gave up 4 bases; unmatched junction bases: 10. Germline CDR1 MDHEN, CDR2 SYDVKM. DNA for the CDR3: TGTGCCAGCACCACAGGGGATTCGGAGGGAAACACCATATATTTT. It encodes CASTTGDSEGNTIYF.

This rearrangement joins TRBV2 to TRBJ1-2; 7 nucleotides align to TRBD1. Germline-derived CDR1 and CDR2 are SNHLY and FYNNEI. The CDR3 is made up of 13 amino acids. J was trimmed by 4 bases and V by 4 bases; bases with no gene match: 3. The CDR3 DNA reads TGTGCCAGCAGTGGGGACAGAGTCTATGGCTACACCTTC. Encoded protein: CASSGDRVYGYTF.

Written as DNA, the CDR3 is TGTGCCAGCAGCGAGTCCGGGACTAGCGCCCACAATGAGCAGTTCTTC. This codes for CASSESGTSAHNEQFF. The chain recombines TRBV9 with TRBJ2-1; 10 nucleotides align to TRBD2. The CDR3 sequence is 16 residues long. Germline V gene sequence: CDR1 SGDLS, CDR2 YYNGEE. After removal of 3 bases from V and 5 bases from J, the junction contained 8 bases not matched to a gene.

This rearrangement joins TRBV29-1 to TRBJ1-5; weak D call: TRBD1 (5 bases). Germline V lookup: CDR1 SQVTM, CDR2 ANQGSEA. The CDR3 is made up of 14 amino acids. V lost 3 bases to trimming and J lost 7 bases, with 16 bases between them. CDR3 sequence (DNA): TGCAGCGTTGACGCCGGGGGGGGTGGACAGCCCCAGCATTTT. Amino acid sequence: CSVDAGGGGQPQHF. The whole variable domain, filled in from reference TRBV29-1 and TRBJ1-5, reads SAVISQKPSRDICQRGTSLTIQCQVDSQVTMMFWYRQQPGQSLTLIATANQGSEATYESGFVIDKFPISRPNLTFSTLTVSNMSPEDSSIYLCSVDAGGGGQPQHFGDGTRLSIL.

The chain joins TRBV5-6 to TRBJ1-5, with 7 bases identical to TRBD1. This CDR3 has 15 residues. With V trimmed by 0 bases and J by 7 bases, 7 bases remained unmatched. Germline CDR1 and CDR2: SGHDT and YYEEEE. Here the CDR3 reads CASSLARQGGQPQHF. The CDR3 DNA follows: TGTGCCAGCAGCTTGGCGAGACAGGGAGGCCAGCCCCAGCATTTT.

The V and J genes are TRBV4-1 and TRBJ2-7; tentatively, D is TRBD1 (5 bases). The CDR3 covers 14 residues. V was clipped by 4 bases and J by 2 bases, with 12 bases between them. CDR1 and CDR2 from the germline V gene are MGHRA and YSYEKL. CDR3 nucleotide sequence: TGCGCCAGCAGCCCCACGGAAGGGGCCTACGAGCAGTACTTC. Its translation: CASSPTEGAYEQYF.

This clone was seen just once. Since the CDR3 does not end with the conserved phenylalanine or tryptophan, this likely comes from a read error. The DNA is left out, because the CDR3 cannot be placed on it with certainty; the CDR3 is given as TCRdb lists it. The chain's CDR3 is CASSRTSEIS. V and J are TRBV21-1 and TRBJ2-7; the D call in the table, TRBD2, was not verified against the DNA. TRBV21-1 is a pseudogene locus. The CDR3 spans 10 amino acids, including both terminal residues.